This TCR beta chain was captured by sequencing in a study of CD8 T cells in Susac syndrome. On the study more broadly: Roughly eight of the sequenced Susac syndrome patients were in remission, and more than 5 had active disease.

RNA totalling about 0.5 to 1 ug underwent reverse transcription with random hexamers. TCRdb redid the calling of the immunoSEQ multiplex PCR reads with MiXCR, one entry per CDR3 protein. The sample contains 100,000 to 150,000 distinct CDR3 sequences, around 94% of which appear only once. With 5 bases clipped from V and 4 bases from J, the junction kept 8 bases outside the gene matches. This CDR3 is 15 amino acids long. Study-level points and caveats: Susac-specific public clones numbered more than 15 in total CD8+ repertoires (and a few in CD8+ TEMRA repertoires). CD8+ clones in Susac expanded most in TEMRA cells and active patients.

Sequencing of TCR beta was undertaken in CD8+ and CD4+ T cells derived from blood. As for this clonotype: The antigen remains undetermined.

This receptor was identified in a human donor with Susac syndrome. The source material was CD8+ T cells from PBMCs. The chain is built from TRBV12-3 or TRBV12-4 and TRBJ1-2, with 9 bases fitting TRBD1. The CDR3 region is CASSAAGQGIYGYTF. CDR3 DNA: TGTGCCAGCAGTGCCGCGGGACAGGGAATCTATGGCTACACCTTC.